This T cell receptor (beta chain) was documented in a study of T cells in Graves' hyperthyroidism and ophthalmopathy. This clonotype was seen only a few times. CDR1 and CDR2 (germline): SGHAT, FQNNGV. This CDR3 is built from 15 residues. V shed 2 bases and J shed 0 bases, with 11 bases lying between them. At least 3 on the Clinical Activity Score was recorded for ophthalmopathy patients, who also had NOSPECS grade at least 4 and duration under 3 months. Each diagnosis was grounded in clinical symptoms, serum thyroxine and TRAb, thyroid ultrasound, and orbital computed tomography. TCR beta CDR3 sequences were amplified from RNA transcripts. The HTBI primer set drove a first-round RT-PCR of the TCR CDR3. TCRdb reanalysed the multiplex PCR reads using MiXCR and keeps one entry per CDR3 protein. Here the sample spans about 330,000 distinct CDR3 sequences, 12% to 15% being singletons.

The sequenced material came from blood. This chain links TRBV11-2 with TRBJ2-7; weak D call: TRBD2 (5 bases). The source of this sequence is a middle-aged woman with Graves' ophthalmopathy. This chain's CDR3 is CASSLNSEVSYEQYF. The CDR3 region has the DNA TGTGCCAGCAGCTTAAATAGCGAAGTCTCCTACGAGCAGTACTTC.